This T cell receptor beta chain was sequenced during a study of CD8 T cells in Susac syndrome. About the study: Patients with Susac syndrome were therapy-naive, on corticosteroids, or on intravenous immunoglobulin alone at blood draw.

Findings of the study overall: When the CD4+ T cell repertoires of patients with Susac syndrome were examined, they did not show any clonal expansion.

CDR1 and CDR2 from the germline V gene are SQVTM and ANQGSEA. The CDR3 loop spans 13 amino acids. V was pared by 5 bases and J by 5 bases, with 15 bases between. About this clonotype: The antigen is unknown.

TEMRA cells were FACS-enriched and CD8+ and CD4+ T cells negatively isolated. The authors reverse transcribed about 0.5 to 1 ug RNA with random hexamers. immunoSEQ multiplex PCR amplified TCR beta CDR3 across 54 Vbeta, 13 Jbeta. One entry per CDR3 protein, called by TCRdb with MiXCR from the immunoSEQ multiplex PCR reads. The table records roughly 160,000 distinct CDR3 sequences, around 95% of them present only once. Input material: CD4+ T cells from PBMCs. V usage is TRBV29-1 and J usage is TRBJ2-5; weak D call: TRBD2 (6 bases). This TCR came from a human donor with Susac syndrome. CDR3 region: CSVYGGKGETQYF. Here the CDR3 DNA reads TGCAGCGTTTACGGCGGGAAGGGGGAGACCCAGTACTTC.